Below, one TCR beta chain is given with its context. Its antigen is unidentified. Profiled with immunoSEQ multiplex PCR; TCRdb holds only in-frame clones, not every one. The sample holds 350,000 to 450,000 clones, approximately 90% seen once. The data were taken from a study of Ad26.COV2.S vaccination and SARS-CoV-2 variants. Findings and limits, study-wide: Greater spike-specific TCR breadth was seen in vaccine recipients than in placebo recipients.

Per germline, CDR1 LGHDT and CDR2 YNNKEL (reference sequence). CDR3 length: 13 amino acids. V shed 4 bases and J 8 bases; nucleotides not matched to a gene: 4. The TCR sequence derives from a human donor who had recovered from COVID-19. The rearrangement uses TRBV3-1 (or the pseudogene TRBV3-2) and TRBJ1-4, with 7 bases that match TRBD1. This specimen was peripheral blood, taken after recovery from COVID-19. The CDR3 sequence: CASSPRQGEKLFF. The CDR3 nucleotides are TGTGCCAGCAGCCCGCGACAGGGAGAAAAACTGTTTTTT.